Below, 13 T cell receptor beta chains from the same sample are listed, as sequenced in a study of Tregs in tolerant kidney transplant recipients. This table comes from immunoSEQ multiplex PCR, and its TCRdb copy is limited to in-frame clones, with some not included. The sample shows roughly 66,000 clones, roughly 92% of them seen only once. Source: CD8+ T cells from blood, taken before the transplant. The receptor set was obtained from a human donor who received a combined kidney and bone marrow transplant.

The chain combines TRBV7-3 with TRBJ2-5; the match to TRBD1 covers 8 bases. The germline CDR1 and CDR2 sequences are SGHTA and FQGTGA. The CDR3 runs to 14 residues. V dropped 6 bases and J dropped 5; count of bases not matched to a gene: 8. The CDR3 coding sequence is TGTGCCAGCAGTCAGACAGGGGATTACGAGACCCAGTACTTC. It specifies CASSQTGDYETQYF.

This chain links TRBV4-2 with TRBJ2-7; a possible D gene is TRBD1 (5 bases). The V end lost 3 bases, the J end lost 2 bases, and 17 bases lay between the germline ends. Germline values: CDR1 LGHNA, CDR2 YNFKEQ. This CDR3 has 16 amino acids. The CDR3 sequence: CASSQGTFDSAYEQYF. The CDR3 region has the DNA TGTGCCAGCAGCCAGGGCACCTTTGACAGCGCCTACGAGCAGTACTTC.

The rearrangement uses TRBV19 and TRBJ2-7; 8 bases agree with TRBD1. After removal of 1 base from V and 6 bases from J, the junction contained 11 bases not matched to a gene. The CDR3 sequence is 16 residues long. Germline CDR1 LNHDA, CDR2 SQIVND (reference sequence). The DNA of the CDR3 is TGTGCCAGTAGTATAGGAGGCCGGACAGGGTTTAGCGAGCAGTACTTC. It is translated as CASSIGGRTGFSEQYF.

This chain connects TRBV4-2 to TRBJ2-7, with 11 nucleotides matching TRBD2. V shed 0 bases, J shed 5 bases, and the junction held 9 bases outside the gene matches. The germline gives CDR1 LGHNA, CDR2 YNFKEQ. The length of the CDR3 is 17 residues. CDR3 protein: CASSQDMGLAALDEQYF. The DNA of the CDR3 is TGTGCCAGCAGCCAAGATATGGGACTAGCGGCCTTGGACGAGCAGTACTTC.

The chain couples TRBV4-1 to TRBJ2-5; 8 bases fit TRBD2. The CDR3 spans 15 residues. The junction had 5 bases not matched to a gene; V was cut back by 0 bases and J by 5 bases. The germline V gene encodes CDR1 MGHRA and CDR2 YSYEKL. The CDR3 region has the DNA TGCGCCAGCAGCCAAGATTCACGGGGGGGGGAGACCCAGTACTTC. As protein: CASSQDSRGGETQYF.

The genes are TRBV9 and TRBJ2-3, with D perhaps matching TRBD2 (6 bases). The germline V gene has CDR1 SGDLS and CDR2 YYNGEE. The CDR3 has 15 residues. Trimming removed 1 base from V and 4 bases from J, with 13 bases in between. The chain's CDR3 is CASSVSAGGADTQYF. The CDR3 bases are TGTGCCAGCAGCGTATCGGCAGGCGGGGCAGATACGCAGTATTTT.

This chain links TRBV7-9 with TRBJ1-2; 9 nucleotides agree with TRBD1. The V gene end was trimmed by 6 bases and the J gene end by 2 bases; junction bases not matched to a gene: 4. Germline V gene data show CDR1 as SEHNR and CDR2 as FQNEAQ (reference sequence). CDR3 size: 14 residues. The DNA of the CDR3 is TGTGCCAGCAGAGGGACAGGGAAGAACTATGGCTACACCTTC. It codes for CASRGTGKNYGYTF.

The J gene is TRBJ1-2, the V gene TRBV7-9; 8 bases fit TRBD1. The trim removed 6 bases at V and 8 bases at J, leaving 11 bases unmatched. The CDR3 runs to 14 residues. Per germline, CDR1 SEHNR and CDR2 FQNEAQ (reference sequence). In DNA form, the CDR3 reads TGTGCCAGCAGTTATCAGGGGGCTGGGGACGGCTACACCTTC. Amino acids: CASSYQGAGDGYTF.

The rearrangement joins TRBV27 to TRBJ1-5, with D perhaps TRBD1 (5 bases). V lost 2 bases and J lost 6, with 14 bases in between. Germline V gives CDR1 MNHEY, CDR2 SMNVEV (reference sequence). The CDR3 covers 15 residues. CDR3 protein: CASSLARVDGQPQHF. The DNA of the CDR3 is TGTGCCAGCAGTTTAGCCAGGGTAGATGGTCAGCCCCAGCATTTT.

The V gene is TRBV19, the J gene TRBJ2-3; D gene ambiguous. The CDR3 has 13 residues. The V end was cut by 3 bases, the J end by 5 bases, with 9 bases between. The germline V gene has CDR1 LNHDA and CDR2 SQIVND (reference sequence). In nucleotides, the CDR3 is TGTGCCAGTAGTATTTCATCAGGAGATACGCAGTATTTT. Translated: CASSISSGDTQYF.

V usage is TRBV14 and J usage is TRBJ2-3; D gene ambiguous. V lost 0 bases and J 2 bases, leaving 18 bases between the germline ends. This CDR3 is built from 18 residues. CDR1 and CDR2 from the germline V gene are SGHDN and FVKESK. CDR3 sequence reads: CASSQDHPALEYTDTQYF. CDR3 DNA sequence: TGTGCCAGCAGCCAAGATCATCCCGCCCTAGAGTACACAGATACGCAGTATTTT.

This clone appeared once. The CDR3 loop reads CASSGGQNQPQHF. Written as DNA, the CDR3 is TGTGCCAGCAGCGGCGGACAGAATCAGCCCCAGCATTTT. This chain uses TRBV7-9 with TRBJ1-5; TRBD1 is a possible D gene (6 bases). Trimming removed 5 bases at V and 4 bases at J, with 9 bases between. Germline-derived CDR1 and CDR2 are SEHNR and FQNEAQ (reference sequence). There are 13 residues in the CDR3.

The V and J genes are TRBV9 and TRBJ1-3; 7 bases line up with TRBD1. V shed 0 bases, J shed 2 bases, and the junction held 8 bases outside the gene matches. Germline V gives CDR1 SGDLS, CDR2 YYNGEE. The CDR3 sequence is 17 residues long. The CDR3 region has the DNA TGTGCCAGCAGCGTAGCCCCAGACAGGGAGACTGGAAACACCATATATTTT. Translated, it gives CASSVAPDRETGNTIYF.